Following are 29 T cell receptor beta chains from one sample sequenced in a study of cytomegalovirus exposure and HLA in healthy donors. PCR was performed using 60 Vbeta and 13 Jbeta primers. The method was immunoSEQ multiplex PCR; TCRdb's version includes in-frame clones alone and lacks a portion of them. Among about 85,000 clones listed, about 80% were seen once. Sequencing input: PBMCs. The source of these receptors is a man aged 50 to 60 in good health and CMV-seropositive.

This clone was found a few times. The chain is built from TRBV5-4 and TRBJ2-5; 12 nucleotides align to TRBD2. The last part of the DNA fits TRBJ2-7 better; the J call may be wrong. The CDR3 loop spans 15 amino acids. Germline-derived CDR1 and CDR2 are SGHNT and YYREEE (reference sequence). The CDR3 is CASSAGLAGTYEQYF. The CDR3 DNA is TGTGCCAGCAGCGCCGGACTAGCGGGAACGTACGAGCAGTACTTC.

The chain recombines TRBV5-4 with TRBJ2-2, with TRBD2 matching 7 bases. The CDR3 totals 18 residues. V lost 0 bases and J lost 5; bases outside the gene matches: 13. CDR1 SGHNT and CDR2 YYREEE come from the germline V gene (reference sequence). CDR3 sequence (DNA): TGTGCCAGCAGCTTGGCCCAAACGGGGGGAGGTCGAACCGGGGAGCTGTTTTTT. It encodes CASSLAQTGGGRTGELFF.

This rearrangement joins TRBV5-6 to TRBJ2-3, with TRBD2 matching 16 bases. CDR1 and CDR2 from the germline V gene are SGHDT and YYEEEE. The V segment lost 3 bases and the J segment 2 bases; nucleotides outside the gene matches: 9. This CDR3 is built from 19 residues. The DNA of the CDR3 is TGTGCCAGCAGCTGGGGACTAGCGGGAGGGTATACGTTCACAGATACGCAGTATTTT. Translation: CASSWGLAGGYTFTDTQYF.

This clone was observed a single time. This chain uses TRBV5-1 with TRBJ2-7; unclear D gene. V was cut by 2 bases and J by 1 base, with 7 bases left in between. The CDR3 extends over 13 amino acids. Germline values: CDR1 SGHRS, CDR2 YFSETQ. The chain's CDR3 is CASSFAESYEQYF. CDR3 sequence (DNA): TGCGCCAGCAGCTTCGCCGAGTCCTACGAGCAGTACTTC. Based on the CDR3 plus reference TRBV5-1 and TRBJ2-7, the full variable domain is KAGVTQTPRYLIKTRGQQVTLSCSPISGHRSVSWYQQTPGQGLQFLFEYFSETQRNKGNFPGRFSGRQFSNSRSEMNVSTLELGDSALYLCASSFAESYEQYFGPGTRLTVT.

CDR3 amino acids: CATGVYNEQFF. The DNA of the CDR3 is TGTGCCACCGGAGTCTACAATGAGCAGTTCTTC. The V and J genes are TRBV2 and TRBJ2-1; no reliable D call. V was cut by 10 bases and J by 3 bases, with 7 bases left in between. CDR3 size: 11 residues. CDR1 is SNHLY and CDR2 is FYNNEI in the germline V gene.

The gene calls are TRBV5-5 and TRBJ2-5, with D possibly TRBD2 on 6 matching bases. Germline V gives CDR1 SGHKS, CDR2 YYEKEE (reference sequence). The CDR3 length is 13 residues. Trimming took off 6 bases at V and 8 bases at J, with 17 bases between the two ends. The chain's CDR3 is CASTPEGRFTQYF. CDR3 bases: TGTGCCAGCACGCCGGAGGGAAGGTTTACCCAGTACTTC.

This chain connects TRBV5-1 to TRBJ1-2; 9 nucleotides agree with TRBD1. V gave up 2 bases and J gave up 4 bases; unmatched junction bases: 15. CDR1 SGHRS and CDR2 YFSETQ come from the germline V gene. CDR3 length equals 18 residues. The CDR3, as DNA: TGCGCCAGCAGCTTCGACTCAAATAACAGGGGGCGCTTCTATGGCTACACCTTC. It specifies CASSFDSNNRGRFYGYTF.

The V gene is TRBV2, the J gene TRBJ1-1; D gene ambiguous. Trimming pared 4 bases from V and 1 base from J, leaving 16 bases between. CDR1 SNHLY and CDR2 FYNNEI come from the germline V gene. The length of the CDR3 is 16 residues. CDR3: CASSANSRLSNTEAFF. The CDR3 DNA reads as TGTGCCAGCAGTGCTAATTCCAGGCTATCGAACACTGAAGCTTTCTTT.

This rearrangement joins TRBV6-1 to TRBJ1-5, with D uncertain. The germline CDR1 and CDR2 sequences are MNHNS and SASEGT. CDR3 length: 13 amino acids. V lost 3 bases to trimming and J lost 3 bases, with 6 bases between them. Here the CDR3 DNA reads TGTGCCAGCAGTGACAGTCCCAATCAGCCCCAGCATTTT. Its protein is CASSDSPNQPQHF.

This chain uses TRBV18 with TRBJ1-5; possibly TRBD1 for D (5 bases). In germline, CDR1 is KGHSH, CDR2 LQKENI. Trimming took 6 bases from V and 5 from J, leaving 14 bases between them. CDR3 length equals 14 residues. Written as DNA, the CDR3 is TGTGCCAGCTCCGACCGGGCAGGGCATCAGCCCCAGCATTTT. This gives the protein CASSDRAGHQPQHF.

This clone was counted once. The genes are TRBV7-2 and TRBJ1-2; perhaps TRBD1 as D (5 bases). The V end lost 3 bases, the J end lost 4 bases, and 18 bases lay between the germline ends. Germline V gives CDR1 SGHTA, CDR2 FQGNSA. The CDR3 has 16 amino acids. The CDR3 region is CASSFSLSEQGYGYTF. The CDR3 bases are TGTGCCAGCAGCTTTTCCCTCAGCGAGCAGGGCTATGGCTACACCTTC. The full variable domain, with the rest looked up from reference TRBV7-2 and TRBJ1-2, is GAGVSQSPSNKVTEKGKDVELRCDPISGHTALYWYRQSLGQGLEFLIYFQGNSAPDKSGLPSDRFSAERTGGSVSTLTIQRTQQEDSAVYLCASSFSLSEQGYGYTFGSGTRLTVV.

The chain uses TRBV6-5 and TRBJ2-3, with 8 positions matching TRBD2. The CDR3 runs 15 residues. The germline V gene has CDR1 MNHEY and CDR2 SVGAGI. After removal of 8 bases from V and 2 bases from J, the junction contained 9 bases not matched to a gene. CDR3 nucleotide sequence: TGTGCCAGCGGAACTAGCGGAGAAGTCACAGATACGCAGTATTTT. Its protein product is CASGTSGEVTDTQYF.

The genes are TRBV7-9 and TRBJ2-3; the match to TRBD2 covers 12 bases. The CDR3 sequence is 17 residues long. Trimming removed 5 bases from V and 5 bases from J; junction bases left unmatched: 11. Germline V CDR1 and CDR2: SEHNR, FQNEAQ (reference sequence). CDR3 nucleotides: TGTGCCAGCAGCGTAAGACTAGCGGGAGTCTCCGTAGATACGCAGTATTTT. Protein product: CASSVRLAGVSVDTQYF. The full variable domain, its missing parts supplied by reference TRBV7-9 and TRBJ2-3, is DTGVSQNPRHKITKRGQNVTFRCDPISEHNRLYWYRQTLGQGPEFLTYFQNEAQLEKSRLLSDRFSAERPKGSFSTLEIQRTEQGDSAMYLCASSVRLAGVSVDTQYFGPGTRLTVL.

This clone appeared a single time. The chain recombines TRBV30 with TRBJ1-5; a weak D match, TRBD1 (6 bases). The CDR3 sequence is 14 residues long. The ends were cut back, 3 bases at V and 14 bases at J, with 23 bases in the middle. From germline, CDR1 is GTSNPN and CDR2 SVGIG (reference sequence). DNA of the CDR3: TGTGCCTGGAGCCCACAGGGTGCCCCCAATTGTAAGCATTTT. Translated: CAWSPQGAPNCKHF. The variable domain in full, completed from reference TRBV30 and TRBJ1-5, reads SQTIHQWPATLVQPVGSPLSLECTVEGTSNPNLYWYRQAAGRGLQLLFYSVGIGQISSEVPQNLSASRPQDRQFILSSKKLLLSDSGFYLCAWSPQGAPNCKHFGDGTRLSIL.

This rearrangement joins TRBV6-1 to TRBJ2-5; D possibly corresponds to TRBD1 (5 bases). V lost 4 bases, J lost 0 bases, and 9 bases lay in between. This CDR3 is built from 14 residues. Germline values: CDR1 MNHNS, CDR2 SASEGT. The CDR3 DNA sequence: TGTGCCAGCAGTGTACAGGCCAACCAAGAGACCCAGTACTTC. This encodes CASSVQANQETQYF.

The chain couples TRBV4-3 to TRBJ1-5; no reliable D call. V was cut by 2 bases and J by 8 bases, with 10 bases left in between. Germline values: CDR1 LGHNA, CDR2 YSLEER. The CDR3 extends over 13 amino acids. The CDR3 coding sequence is TGCGCCAGCAGCCAATTGGTGGCTGAGCCCCAGCATTTT. It encodes CASSQLVAEPQHF.

This clone was counted a few times. V and J are TRBV18 and TRBJ2-3; 12 bases agree with TRBD2. V was pared by 6 bases and J by 5 bases, with 6 bases of the junction left unmatched. The CDR3 contains 15 residues. The germline gives CDR1 KGHSH, CDR2 LQKENI. This CDR3 is CASSRTSGMGDTQYF. As DNA, the CDR3 is TGTGCCAGCTCGCGGACTAGCGGGATGGGAGATACGCAGTATTTT.

Concerning this clone itself: At one of its ends the junction is not consistent with the germline gene, which may arise from a read error. The chain recombines TRBV7-7 with TRBJ2-5; tentatively, D is TRBD1 (6 bases). This CDR3 comprises 14 residues. CDR1 SSHAT and CDR2 FNYEAQ come from the germline V gene (reference sequence). The DNA for the CDR3 is TGTGCTAGCAGCCTAAACAGGGTACGAGAGACCCAGTACTTC. It encodes CASSLNRVRETQYF.

The J gene is TRBJ2-7, the V gene TRBV20-1; D not resolved. CDR3 length: 11 amino acids. V dropped 0 bases and J dropped 3 bases, with 3 bases sitting between them. The germline V gene has CDR1 DFQATT and CDR2 SNEGSKA (reference sequence). The CDR3 sequence: CSARDLYEQYF. DNA of the CDR3: TGCAGTGCTAGAGACCTCTACGAGCAGTACTTC.

The rearrangement joins TRBV30 to TRBJ1-2; no clear D. V was pared by 3 bases and J by 4 bases, with 6 bases between. Per the germline V gene, CDR1 is GTSNPN and CDR2 is SVGIG (reference sequence). The CDR3 covers 11 residues. The CDR3 bases are TGTGCCTGGAGGACTGCCTATGGCTACACCTTC. This sequence encodes CAWRTAYGYTF.

This chain uses TRBV4-1 with TRBJ2-2; 8 nucleotides line up with TRBD1. The CDR3 is 15 amino acids. The germline gives CDR1 MGHRA, CDR2 YSYEKL. V lost 5 bases to trimming and J lost 4 bases; unmatched junction nucleotides: 6. CDR3 residues: CASSYGQGITGELFF. The CDR3 nucleotides are TGCGCCAGCAGCTACGGACAGGGAATCACCGGGGAGCTGTTTTTT.

As for this clone: A junction boundary mismatches the germline segment, possibly from a read error. V gene TRBV30 combines with J gene TRBJ2-1; TRBD1 agrees at 10 bases. CDR1 GTSNPN and CDR2 SVGIG come from the germline V gene (reference sequence). This CDR3 is 11 amino acids long. The CDR3 spells CAWSDGQGVIF. The CDR3 bases are TGTGCCTGGAGTGACGGACAGGGGGTGATCTTC.

The V call is TRBV19, the J call TRBJ1-2; D unclear. CDR1 and CDR2 from the germline V gene are LNHDA and SQIVND (reference sequence). The CDR3 consists of 11 residues. V was cut by 10 bases and J by 9 bases, with 15 bases left in between. The CDR3 spells CATGRRTCYTF. The CDR3 coding sequence is TGTGCCACCGGACGGCGGACTTGCTACACCTTC.

V and J are TRBV7-9 and TRBJ2-2; 12 bases align to TRBD2. CDR3 length equals 15 residues. The germline gives CDR1 SEHNR, CDR2 FQNEAQ (reference sequence). Losses at the gene ends were 4 bases for V and 4 bases for J; bases not matched to a gene: 1. CDR3 nucleotide sequence: TGTGCCAGCAGCTCTAGCGGGAGGGGCACCGGGGAGCTGTTTTTT. This encodes CASSSSGRGTGELFF.

This clone appeared once. The chain joins TRBV19 to TRBJ2-7; D ambiguous. The CDR3 has 13 amino acids. Germline lookup yields CDR1 LNHDA and CDR2 SQIVND (reference sequence). V lost 4 bases and J lost 2, with 9 bases in between. This chain's CDR3 is CASSTAVAYEQYF. The CDR3 DNA reads as TGTGCCAGTAGTACGGCGGTTGCCTACGAGCAGTACTTC.

The chain employs TRBV5-4 and TRBJ2-3, with 7 bases fitting TRBD1. Per the germline V gene, CDR1 is SGHNT and CDR2 is YYREEE (reference sequence). The trim removed 0 bases at V and 5 bases at J, leaving 6 bases unmatched. This CDR3 comprises 15 residues. CDR3 DNA sequence: TGTGCCAGCAGCTTGGAAGGGGGCAGGGGAGATACGCAGTATTTT. It specifies CASSLEGGRGDTQYF. Variable domain in full (rest from reference TRBV5-4 and TRBJ2-3): ETGVTQSPTHLIKTRGQQVTLRCSSQSGHNTVSWYQQALGQGPQFIFQYYREEENGRGNFPPRFSGLQFPNYSSELNVNALELDDSALYLCASSLEGGRGDTQYFGPGTRLTVL.

This chain links TRBV27 with TRBJ1-2, with 10 bases that match TRBD1. Germline CDR1 is MNHEY and CDR2 is SMNVEV (reference sequence). This CDR3 spans 15 amino acids. Germline trimming cut 5 bases from V and 4 bases from J; bases unmatched to any gene: 7. The CDR3 coding sequence is TGTGCCAGCAGTCCGGGGACAGGGGCGGCCTATGGCTACACCTTC. Its protein is CASSPGTGAAYGYTF.

The chain recombines TRBV19 with TRBJ2-5; TRBD1 matches at 7 bases. Germline-derived CDR1 and CDR2 are LNHDA and SQIVND (reference sequence). This CDR3 contains 15 residues. J lost 0 bases, V lost 5 bases, and 6 bases had no gene match. CDR3 region: CASSLGRGYQETQYF. The CDR3 DNA reads TGTGCCAGTAGTCTGGGCAGGGGGTACCAAGAGACCCAGTACTTC.

The chain carries TRBV11-2 and TRBJ2-7; D might be TRBD1 (6 bases). This CDR3 comprises 14 residues. V shed 5 bases and J shed 4 bases, with 15 bases lying between them. The germline CDR1 and CDR2 sequences are SGHAT and FQNNGV. The CDR3, as DNA: TGTGCCAGCAGCATCCGACAGGACTTATACGAGCAGTACTTC. It codes for CASSIRQDLYEQYF.